This TCR beta chain was identified during a study of cytomegalovirus exposure and HLA in healthy donors (dated by TCRdb to the late 2010s). Turning to the overall study: According to an earlier analysis of 587 of the donors, some 180 million T cells yielded 90 million to 130 million unique TCR beta sequences and 276 Gb of sequence data. An early release that covered fewer than 800 HLA-typed donors contained approximately 300 gigabases of sequencing data and tens of millions of unique TCR sequences. Among the roughly 400 genotyped donors, 81% belonged to the genetic ancestry cluster associated with self-reported Caucasian donors. The study aimed to test whether signatures of past pathogen exposure could be identified by cataloging public T cell receptors. The study profiled the T cell repertoires of under 850 subjects by immunosequencing and related them to cytomegalovirus serostatus. Besides the first cohort of roughly 640 subjects, a separate validation cohort made up of 95 to 150 different subjects was used. To predict cytomegalovirus infection status, the study combined high-throughput TCR immunosequencing, statistical association of individual TCRs with disease status, and machine learning. A later analysis re-analyzed previously published TCR beta repertoires from roughly 600 donors and added high-resolution HLA genotyping to study TCR occurrence patterns. The later analysis used no new phenotypic data to find candidate immune exposures, relying instead on TCR beta sequences and their occurrence across donors. In an earlier analysis of roughly 580 of the donors, high-throughput TCR beta sequencing was used to judge whether each TCR beta V gene segment behaved as functional or pseudogenic. Donor age, sex, ethnicity and CMV serostatus were compiled alongside the repertoire data. In a later genetic analysis, genome-wide SNP genotypes for about 60% of the 666 donors were used, and that subset was treated as a discovery cohort. Every discovery cohort repertoire had been produced on one sequencing platform. HLA typing covered class I and class II loci at four-digit resolution. Typing coverage varied by locus: roughly 620-630 donors for A, B, C, DRB1 and DQB1; approximately 500 for DQA1; more than 600 for DPA1; roughly 450 for DPB1. Because of strong linkage in the cohort, five DR-DQ haplotypes were treated as single units for association and clustering. On average, around 240,000 unique TCR beta nucleotide sequences were sequenced per donor among about 400 genotyped donors of the cohort, with approximately 18% of those sequences being non-productive. Broad study findings and their caveats: A later analysis associated around 16,000 TCR beta sequences with specific HLA alleles at a false discovery rate of 0.05. According to a later analysis, TCR association rates differed among HLA loci, with DRB1 alleles showing the most associated TCRs and HLA-C alleles showing the fewest. Correlated functional status among segregating V segments might reflect linkage disequilibrium, but an unknown experimental factor could not be ruled out. Most TCR sequences were observed very rarely across donors, whereas some public TCRs were present in many individuals. The sequencing pipeline was judged likely to have produced a cluster of highly shared sequence variants as a technical artifact. The study gave a list of some 150 TCR beta chains associated with cytomegalovirus. A further reported finding was that TCR beta sequences accurately predicted the HLA-A and HLA-B alleles for most subjects in the first cohort. Immune exposure information for the cohort was limited to CMV serostatus. According to the authors, the approach could potentially be generalized to other disease states and immunological phenotypes. A later genetic analysis reported fewer N-insertions in productive TCRs among donors in an Asian-associated ancestry cluster than the approximately 700-donor mean. A few of the identified cytomegalovirus-associated TCR beta chains were confirmed in vitro to be specific for cytomegalovirus antigens. Only TCR beta chains were sequenced in this cohort, and the absence of alpha or paired-chain data limited detectable features. The classifier was reported to diagnose cytomegalovirus status with high specificity and sensitivity in both the original and validation cohorts. Compared with equally common non-associated chains, HLA-associated TCR beta chains in a later analysis were more clonally expanded and had lower generation probabilities. The earlier analysis of 587 of the donors excluded some 15 rarely observed V segments, including chromosome 9 orphons, because counts were too low. HLA typing was unavailable for some donors at each locus, so association tests used only the typed subset. In a later analysis, most CMV-associated TCR beta chains were found to appear HLA-restricted, with HLA associations seemingly driven largely by CMV exposure. V-gene and J-gene trimming of TCR beta chains was associated with a missense DCLRE1C variant in a later genetic analysis, and the association was replicated in an independent cohort. When HLA alleles, especially DR and DQ, strongly co-occurred, TCR associations were difficult to assign to individual alleles. An earlier analysis of roughly 570 of the donors showed that most TCR beta V segments appeared in productive rearrangements either about 90% or about 30% of the time, which broadly matched IMGT annotations. Sequencing depth was assumed to be roughly uniform across donors in the presence/absence analyses, though that assumption may not hold. In a later analysis, several top co-occurrence clusters were reported to appear linked to parvovirus B19, influenza, CMV and Epstein-Barr virus.

About this clone itself: Its antigen remains undetermined. The sample holds no much larger clone one base away, and base qualities are not on file.

The library was built by means of the immunoSEQ multiplex PCR assay. For the multiplex PCR, a mixture combining 60 forward primers for TCR Vbeta segments and 13 reverse primers for TCR Jbeta segments was used. Amplification of the CDR3 region of rearranged TCR beta genes was performed with a multiplex PCR assay on genomic DNA. Amplified TCR beta libraries were sequenced as 87-base-pair reads on the Illumina HiSeq System. The authors' pipeline ran thus. A later analysis tallied 80 million to 95 million unique TCR beta chains across the 700 or so repertoires, and approximately 11 million of those chains were shared by two or more donors. Raw reads were error-corrected and collapsed into unique sequences with a nearest-neighbor algorithm that merged closely related sequences to remove PCR and sequencing errors. V, D and J gene segments were assigned by aligning CDR3 sequences to IMGT reference sequences. For a sequence to be retained, a match of at least six nucleotides to both a V gene segment and a J gene segment was required. Rearrangements were classified as productive when the CDR3 lacked stop codons and remained in frame with V and J, and all other rearrangements were classified as non-productive. CDR3 was defined according to IMGT convention as the region running from the second conserved V-encoded cysteine to the conserved J-encoded phenylalanine. Sequences without an unambiguous match to a single V gene segment were excluded from the earlier analysis of 450 to 650 of the donors. An earlier analysis of just under 600 of the donors called V segments functional above 56.7% productive rearrangements and segregating when the between-donor standard deviation exceeded 5%. A statistical classification framework was built to diagnose cytomegalovirus status from the catalog of TCR beta chain sequences. In a later analysis, V and J genes were assigned by comparing TCR nucleotide sequences against IMGT/GENE-DB human TR gene sequences. The TCRdist pipeline was used in a later analysis to assign CDR3 sequences and most-parsimonious VDJ recombination scenarios. In a later analysis, each TCR beta chain was defined by its CDR3 amino acid sequence together with its V-gene family, and reads lacking a unique V-gene family were excluded. To address suspected cross-contamination and a sequencing artifact, a later analysis removed roughly 640 highly shared, low-generation-probability nucleotide sequences. For each public chain, a later analysis derived a clonal expansion index from normalized ranks of inferred template counts within each repertoire. A later analysis computed generation probabilities with a VDJ recombination model fitted to out-of-frame rearrangements, and checked the results against IGoR. In a later analysis, hypergeometric tests were used to score TCR-TCR, TCR-HLA and TCR-CMV co-occurrence, with a repertoire-size bias correction applied to TCR pairs. In a later analysis, false discovery rates were estimated by permuting HLA or CMV assignments 20 times. In a later analysis, co-occurring TCRs were grouped using DBSCAN, with TCRdist sequence similarity added in when clustering inside HLA-allele-positive subsets. Repertoires with fewer than 30,000 or more than 120,000 public chains, plus five repertoires with anomalous nucleotide sharing, were excluded from co-occurrence clustering. Here the immuneACCESS table is served through TCRdb, limited to in-frame sequences with V and J called. Missing clones are a known gap in these copies; in checked studies unresolved V genes cover under half, and the rest lacks a known reason. V and J calls and clone size are as listed in that table; D and trimming were resolved from the DNA. This sample is represented by 130,000 or so clones; around 85% of them were singletons. About 7% of the sample is in the top ten clones.

The cohort consisted of some 730 healthy bone marrow donors. At the time of sampling, all cohort members were nominally healthy, though unrecorded immune exposures were likely present. The donor was CMV seropositive and was included in the group of 300 or so seropositive cohort members. A peripheral blood sample was provided by each donor, and peripheral blood mononuclear cells were used for TCR beta sequencing. The Qiagen DNeasy Blood Extraction Kit was used to extract genomic DNA from the blood cell samples. The sequencing input was PBMCs. The TCR sequence derives from a woman younger than 45 in good health and CMV-seropositive.

CDR3 protein: CASSLVRGQETQYF. The nucleotide sequence reads as follows: TGTGCCAGCAGCTTGGTACGGGGACAAGAGACCCAGTACTTC. The sequence links TRBV5-4 to TRBJ2-5; perhaps TRBD2 is the D gene, with 5 bases matching. The V end loses 0 bases and the J end loses 2 bases, and a stretch of 8 bases separates them. The CDR3 has 14 amino acids, counting the end cysteine and phenylalanine. Kept here is only the CDR3 DNA, which spans 42 bases and is read in frame from base 1. Taken from the germline V gene (reference sequence), the CDR1 and CDR2 loops are SGHNT and YYREEE.